The following is a TCR beta chain sequence with its context. Its specificity is unknown. The germline CDR1 and CDR2 sequences are SGHAT and FQDESV (reference sequence). This CDR3 contains 18 residues. J gave up 4 bases and V 4 bases, and 15 bases lay outside the gene matches. The source of the sample is a study of identical twins. Study-level points and caveats: Abundant beta clonotypes from cord blood bore fewer insertions; memory repertoires lacked this pattern. It was possible that invariant MAIT and iNKT cells partly confounded the zero-insertion analyses.

TCRdb reprocessed the 5' RACE reads via MiXCR and lists one record per CDR3 protein. The table has about 530,000 distinct CDR3 sequences, 20% to 25% seen once. In every case, the donor was a healthy Caucasian. The sample was also reused in another study, on yellow fever vaccine responses in identical twins.

This TCR was recovered from a woman between 18 and 30 years old in good health. This rearrangement joins TRBV11-1 to TRBJ2-3; 9 bases fit TRBD2. The sample comprised CD4+ T cells sorted from blood. The CDR3 DNA reads as TGTGCCAGCAGCTATGGTTATGGCGGGAGGGCCGGGGCAGATACGCAGTATTTT. Translation gives CASSYGYGGRAGADTQYF.